The sequence of this T cell receptor beta chain was determined in a study of blood T cell repertoires in COVID-19. On the study more broadly: Acute and convalescent COVID-19 samples came from the United States, Italy and Spain. Nucleic acid was either cDNA or gDNA, and it came from T cells, B-cell-depleted T cells, or PBMCs.

The authors' processing: Estimates of nucleated cell counts were drawn from the amplification of reference gene primers. Assay: immunoSEQ multiplex PCR; the TCRdb copy retains only in-frame clones and omits some. V, J and clone size are those of that table, while D and trimming were read from the DNA. Of around 250,000 clones listed, about 83% are singletons. CDR3 length: 16 amino acids. With 0 bases removed from V and 6 bases from J, the gap between germline ends came to 18 bases. Germline assignment: CDR1 LNHNV and CDR2 YYDKDF (reference sequence). This TCR was recovered from a man between 35 and 55 years old with active or convalescent COVID-19. This chain links TRBV15 with TRBJ2-7, with a tentative D call TRBD1 (6 bases). The source material was peripheral blood. CDR3 coding DNA: TGTGCCACCAGCAGAGATTGGCCAGGGACATCTGGCGAGCAGTACTTC. This sequence encodes CATSRDWPGTSGEQYF.